The 24 T cell receptor beta chains below all came from one sample that was sequenced in a study of beta chain features in type 1 diabetes. What these receptors recognize is not known. Isolated RNA was reverse transcribed in full, so expressed TCRB transcripts were sequenced. The table came from immunoSEQ multiplex PCR; TCRdb's copy has only in-frame clones and leaves some out. The sample has a few hundred thousand clones, about a sixth seen once. Study results and limitations: For Type 1 diabetes patients, all four CD4+ subsets carried TCRB CDR3s that were moderately but significantly shorter.

Sequenced: naive CD4+ T cells from blood. These receptors were taken from a man under 40 with type 1 diabetes.

In its sample, this clone was seen a few times. The J gene is TRBJ2-4, the V gene TRBV4-2; D may be TRBD2 (5 bases). The V end was cut by 5 bases, the J end by 5 bases, with 22 bases between. Germline CDR1 LGHNA, CDR2 YNFKEQ. The length of the CDR3 is 17 residues. The CDR3 sequence is CASSGLSRAPGENIQYF. The CDR3 DNA reads as TGTGCCAGCAGCGGCCTTTCTAGGGCCCCCGGGGAAAACATTCAGTACTTC.

About this clone itself: Other DNA sequences in this sample translate to the same CDR3. CDR3 amino acids: CASSLAANYGYTF. In DNA, the CDR3 is TGTGCCAGCAGTCTAGCAGCTAACTATGGCTACACCTTC. The V call is TRBV25-1, the J call TRBJ1-2; no reliable D call. The CDR3 consists of 13 residues. The germline V gene has CDR1 MGHDK and CDR2 SYGVNS. Between the trimmed V and J ends, which lost 5 bases and 0 bases, there was a span of 7 bases.

The chain couples TRBV2 to TRBJ1-5; 8 bases line up with TRBD1. Germline values: CDR1 SNHLY, CDR2 FYNNEI. The CDR3 consists of 16 residues. The V gene end was trimmed by 2 bases and the J gene end by 4 bases; junction bases not matched to a gene: 7. The chain's CDR3 is CASSERGTGRNQPQHF. CDR3 nucleotides: TGTGCCAGCAGTGAACGTGGGACAGGCCGAAATCAGCCCCAGCATTTT.

The table lists this clone with a few counts. The sample has other DNA sequences that encode this CDR3 too. J is TRBJ2-3 and V is TRBV5-1; D perhaps matches TRBD2 (6 bases). V lost 2 bases and J 0 bases, leaving 10 bases between the germline ends. This CDR3 contains 15 residues. Germline lookup yields CDR1 SGHRS and CDR2 YFSETQ. DNA of the CDR3: TGCGCCAGCAGCTTTGGGACTCATAGCACAGATACGCAGTATTTT. This codes for CASSFGTHSTDTQYF.

This clone was seen a few times. The rearrangement joins TRBV7-9 to TRBJ2-7; 8 nucleotides align to TRBD1. Per germline, CDR1 SEHNR and CDR2 FQNEAQ (reference sequence). CDR3 size: 13 residues. V shed 4 bases and J 4 bases; nucleotides not matched to a gene: 3. The CDR3 here is CASSSTGGYEQYF. CDR3 nucleotide sequence: TGTGCCAGCAGCTCCACAGGGGGATACGAGCAGTACTTC. The full variable domain, rest sourced from reference TRBV7-9 and TRBJ2-7, is DTGVSQNPRHKITKRGQNVTFRCDPISEHNRLYWYRQTLGQGPEFLTYFQNEAQLEKSRLLSDRFSAERPKGSFSTLEIQRTEQGDSAMYLCASSSTGGYEQYFGPGTRLTVT.

This clone was detected only a few times. The chain combines TRBV30 with TRBJ1-5, with D unclear. Per germline, CDR1 GTSNPN and CDR2 SVGIG (reference sequence). Trimming removed 0 bases from V and 4 bases from J, with 7 bases in between. The CDR3 runs 13 residues. In DNA, the CDR3 is TGTGCCTGGAGTGTACGGCTTAATCAGCCCCAGCATTTT. Amino acids: CAWSVRLNQPQHF.

J is TRBJ2-3 and V is TRBV6-5; TRBD2 is a possible D gene (6 bases). The CDR3 has 13 amino acids. V dropped 6 bases and J dropped 3 bases, with 10 bases sitting between them. Looked up from germline, CDR1 is MNHEY and CDR2 is SVGAGI. The CDR3 sequence: CASRGTGTDTQYF. The CDR3 region has the DNA TGTGCCAGCAGGGGGACTGGGACAGATACGCAGTATTTT.

This clone came up a few times. The chain recombines TRBV7-2 with TRBJ2-7; D might be TRBD2 (6 bases). V was cut by 0 bases and J by 1 base, with 13 bases left in between. Germline CDR1 SGHTA, CDR2 FQGNSA. The CDR3 loop spans 16 amino acids. The CDR3 reads CASSLAIAGRSYEQYF. The CDR3 nucleotides read TGTGCCAGCAGCTTAGCGATTGCGGGAAGATCCTACGAGCAGTACTTC.

The chain joins TRBV5-1 to TRBJ2-5; D gene unclear. Germline CDR1 SGHRS, CDR2 YFSETQ. This CDR3 spans 13 amino acids. With 0 bases removed from V and 3 bases from J, the gap between germline ends came to 6 bases. The CDR3: CASSLVQKETQYF. The CDR3 bases are TGCGCCAGCAGCTTGGTACAGAAAGAGACCCAGTACTTC.

This clone has just a few counts. This chain connects TRBV4-2 to TRBJ2-1; D perhaps matches TRBD2 (6 bases). The germline gives CDR1 LGHNA, CDR2 YNFKEQ. Trimming left V 2 bases short and J 8 bases short, with 22 bases between. The CDR3 extends over 17 amino acids. CDR3 in amino acids: CASSQFPAGLRADEQFF. CDR3 bases: TGTGCCAGCAGCCAATTCCCGGCGGGACTCCGGGCAGATGAGCAGTTCTTC.

This chain connects TRBV29-1 to TRBJ2-3; 9 bases are a match to TRBD1. CDR1 and CDR2 (germline): SQVTM, ANQGSEA. V gave up 6 bases and J gave up 5 bases; unmatched junction bases: 9. The CDR3 spans 14 residues. As DNA, the CDR3 is TGCAGCGTGGAGTACAGGGGGCTCGGAGATACGCAGTATTTT. This gives the protein CSVEYRGLGDTQYF.

This chain connects TRBV25-1 to TRBJ2-5, with a possible D match to TRBD1 (6 bases). CDR1 is MGHDK, CDR2 SYGVNS, per germline. V was pared by 0 bases and J by 4 bases, with 15 bases between. The CDR3 totals 16 residues. The CDR3 DNA reads as TGTGCCAGCAGTGAATATGTGACTTGGGGGCGAGAGACCCAGTACTTC. It is translated as CASSEYVTWGRETQYF.

The V gene is TRBV6-5, the J gene TRBJ2-1; unclear D gene. CDR3 length: 11 amino acids. Trimming left V 2 bases short and J 5 bases short, with 1 base between. Per the germline V gene, CDR1 is MNHEY and CDR2 is SVGAGI. The CDR3 region is CASSYHNEQFF. The CDR3 DNA reads as TGTGCCAGCAGTTACCACAATGAGCAGTTCTTC.

A few counts support this clone. The chain joins TRBV7-2 to TRBJ2-7, with D possibly being TRBD2 (6 bases). The CDR3 sequence is 14 residues long. The V end lost 1 base, the J end lost 6 bases, and 13 bases lay between the germline ends. Germline CDR1 SGHTA, CDR2 FQGNSA. The CDR3 nucleotides are TGTGCCAGCAGCTTAGTATCGGGAGCGGGCGAGCAGTACTTC. It is translated as CASSLVSGAGEQYF.

The chain has TRBV7-9 and TRBJ2-4; 9 bases are a match to TRBD1. The CDR3 runs to 16 residues. Germline trimming cut 2 bases from V and 1 base from J; bases unmatched to any gene: 3. CDR1 SEHNR and CDR2 FQNEAQ come from the germline V gene (reference sequence). The CDR3, as DNA: TGTGCCAGCAGCTTACCCGGGACAGGGGCCAAAAACATTCAGTACTTC. Residues: CASSLPGTGAKNIQYF.

This chain links TRBV28 with TRBJ2-1; D unclear. From germline, CDR1 is MDHEN and CDR2 SYDVKM. The CDR3 spans 11 residues. V gave up 0 bases and J gave up 9 bases, with 3 bases separating them. The CDR3 loop reads CASSLWGEQFF. The CDR3, as DNA: TGTGCCAGCAGTTTATGGGGTGAGCAGTTCTTC.

This clone has only a few counts. The chain employs TRBV30 and TRBJ2-5; D assignment may be TRBD1 or TRBD2 (6 bases each). Germline lookup yields CDR1 GTSNPN and CDR2 SVGIG (reference sequence). The CDR3 is 13 residues long. V was cut by 2 bases and J by 5 bases, with 12 bases left in between. The CDR3, as DNA: TGTGCCTGGAGTCCCGGGGGCCCGGAGACCCAGTACTTC. Protein: CAWSPGGPETQYF.

This chain links TRBV29-1 with TRBJ2-1, with 11 bases fitting TRBD2. V trimming: 8 bases; J trimming: 3 bases; junction bases outside the gene matches: 3. The CDR3 sequence is 13 residues long. CDR1 and CDR2 (germline): SQVTM, ANQGSEA. The CDR3 spells CSLGTSGYNEQFF. The CDR3 region has the DNA TGCAGCCTCGGGACTAGCGGCTACAATGAGCAGTTCTTC.

The genes are TRBV9 and TRBJ1-1; unclear D gene. Germline CDR1 SGDLS, CDR2 YYNGEE. This CDR3 contains 12 residues. The V end lost 0 bases, the J end lost 6 bases, and 6 bases lay between the germline ends. The CDR3 DNA follows: TGTGCCAGCAGCGTAGTGGGAGCTGAAGCTTTCTTT. Encoded protein: CASSVVGAEAFF.

The rearrangement joins TRBV15 to TRBJ2-1, with unresolved D. CDR1 and CDR2 from the germline V gene are LNHNV and YYDKDF (reference sequence). Trimming took 0 bases from V and 9 from J, leaving 6 bases between them. The CDR3 sequence is 12 residues long. The CDR3 nucleotides are TGTGCCACCAGCAGAGATATAAGTGAGCAGTTCTTC. This gives the protein CATSRDISEQFF.

On this clone: Other DNA sequences in this sample translate to the same CDR3. The CDR3, as DNA: TGCAGTGCTAGGGCAGGGTATGGCTACACCTTC. This codes for CSARAGYGYTF. J is TRBJ1-2 and V is TRBV20-1; TRBD1 is a possible D gene (5 bases). Germline CDR1 reads DFQATT; CDR2 reads SNEGSKA (reference sequence). The ends were cut back, 3 bases at V and 5 bases at J, with 7 bases in the middle. This CDR3 is 11 amino acids long.

Regarding this clone: At the DNA level, this CDR3 is encoded by other sequences in the same sample as well. The chain employs TRBV5-1 and TRBJ2-3, with D maybe TRBD2 (5 bases). This CDR3 has 12 amino acids. Germline values: CDR1 SGHRS, CDR2 YFSETQ. Trimming shortened V by 4 bases and J by 3 bases, and 6 bases separated the two germline ends. CDR3 sequence reads: CASSPGTDTQYF. The CDR3 DNA reads TGCGCCAGCAGCCCGGGGACAGATACGCAGTATTTT.

This clone was detected a few times. The chain links TRBV5-1 to TRBJ2-3; D might be TRBD1 (6 bases). The CDR3 is made up of 15 amino acids. The germline gives CDR1 SGHRS, CDR2 YFSETQ. The V end was cut by 5 bases, the J end by 0 bases, with 13 bases between. CDR3 sequence: CASSPDSSSTDTQYF. CDR3 in DNA: TGCGCCAGCAGTCCGGACAGCTCTAGCACAGATACGCAGTATTTT. The full variable domain, rest sourced from reference TRBV5-1 and TRBJ2-3, is KAGVTQTPRYLIKTRGQQVTLSCSPISGHRSVSWYQQTPGQGLQFLFEYFSETQRNKGNFPGRFSGRQFSNSRSEMNVSTLELGDSALYLCASSPDSSSTDTQYFGPGTRLTVL.

The sample holds a few counts of this clone. CDR3 coding DNA: TGTGCCATCAGCCCAGGACGGATTCAGTTCTTC. Its translation: CAISPGRIQFF. The V gene is TRBV10-3, the J gene TRBJ2-1; D unclear. V lost 6 bases and J lost 13, with 13 bases in between. CDR3 length: 11 amino acids. CDR1 and CDR2 (germline): ENHRY, SYGVKD.